The rows below give T cell receptor beta chains drawn from one sample of a study of shared clonotypes between healthy human individuals. Libraries were prepared by immunoSEQ multiplex PCR; TCRdb keeps only in-frame clonotypes and omits some of them. The sample consists of about 1 million clones, under 80% of them appearing once. The sequencing sample was made of memory CD4+ T cells sorted from blood. The receptor set was obtained from a man aged 18 to 29 in good health. Both conserved end residues are part of each CDR3.

TRBV4-3	TRBJ2-1	15	CASSQMASSYNEQFF
TRBV30	TRBJ1-1	13	CAWSVRTATEAFF
TRBV30	TRBJ1-6	19	CAWSVPPREVSSYNSPLHF
TRBV27	TRBJ1-6	17	CASSFGTGGARNSPLHF
TRBV5-1	TRBJ2-2	14	CASSRPADTGELFF
TRBV5-4	TRBJ1-1	16	CASSRRNDRGSAEAFF
TRBV4-1	TRBJ2-3	14	CASSQEGLFERRYF
TRBV4-1	TRBJ1-1	13	CASSPTGKTEAFF
TRBV30	TRBJ1-1	15	CAWSVIGTGETEAFF
TRBV4-3	TRBJ2-3	15	CASSQGVGPTDTQYF
TRBV14	TRBJ2-2	14	CASSGYPNTGELFF
TRBV10-2	TRBJ2-1	12	CASKATPNEQFF
TRBV11-2	TRBJ2-1	12	CASSSQGWEQFF
TRBV10-3	TRBJ2-1	16	CAIRKTGTDAYNEQFF
TRBV6-1	TRBJ2-4	15	CASRDLTAAKNIQYF
TRBV10-2	TRBJ2-1	13	CASSGQGANEQFF
TRBV6-6	TRBJ1-3	15	CASSTGTDSGNTIYF
TRBV7-2	TRBJ2-7	15	CASSTSGGARYEQYF
TRBV20-1	TRBJ2-7	11	CSATGTYEQYF
TRBV5-1	TRBJ1-4	16	CASRISYQGTNEKLFF
TRBV7-9	TRBJ1-2	12	CASSTQTGGYTF
TRBV7-9	TRBJ2-3	15	CASSRGLAATDTQYF
TRBV9	TRBJ2-5	13	CASSITGQETQYF
TRBV14	TRBJ2-3	15	CASSPRDRRTDTQYF
TRBV11-2	TRBJ1-6	14	CASSLGVFTGPLHF
TRBV6-6	TRBJ2-7	16	CASSSRGRDRAYEQYF
TRBV2	TRBJ2-3	16	CASSVLAGGPTDTQYF
TRBV9	TRBJ2-2	17	CASSPHIAAPQGGELFF
TRBV18	TRBJ2-7	14	CASSPDTRGREQYF
TRBV5-6	TRBJ2-3	15	CASSLGHLSTDTQYF
TRBV14	TRBJ1-2	18	CASSAGGPTKRSNYGYTF
TRBV5-1	TRBJ1-1	15	CASSLQGTVNTEAFF
TRBV30	TRBJ1-3	15	CAWTPPWGEGNTIYF
TRBV11-2	TRBJ1-1	14	CASAQGRGGTEAFF
TRBV14	TRBJ1-3	14	CASSPTISGNTIYF
TRBV21-1	TRBJ1-6	18	CASIPGGGGVIQNSPLHF
TRBV30	TRBJ1-2	14	CAWSVRTGGYGYTF
TRBV18	TRBJ1-2	13	CASSRQGDYGYTF
TRBV19	TRBJ2-3	15	CASSPWDSNTDTQYF
TRBV4-1	TRBJ1-2	14	CASSQPVRGTVYTF
TRBV7-9	TRBJ1-2	12	CASSLEGYGYTF
TRBV7-2	TRBJ2-1	14	CATRGLSSYNEQFF